This TCR beta chain came from a study of blood T cell repertoires in COVID-19 (dated by TCRdb to the early 2020s). For the wider study: Samples covering the acute and convalescent phases of COVID-19 were provided by collaborators in the United States, Italy and Spain. The prospective study material was composed of cDNA or gDNA derived from T cells, B-cell-depleted T cells, or PBMCs. Deeply sampled blood TCRbeta repertoires from subjects exposed to, actively infected with, or recovered from COVID-19 were included in the dataset. The repertoires were released in a freely available public database meant as a resource for research on the immune response to SARS-CoV-2. Samples were obtained from the ongoing ImmuneRACE study (first 160 participants) and from 1,000 to 1,500 subjects provided by 6 global collaborators. The sample metadata nearly always contained a de-identified subject ID, COVID-19 status, age in years and sex. Where available, HLA class I and class II types were taken from metadata supplied by the sample provider and were not determined by assay-based typing.

In this sample, this clone turned up once. No antigen is known for it. No per-base quality is available; no much larger clone lies one base away. TCRbeta CDR3 regions were amplified from genomic DNA by means of the immunoSEQ Assay, a bias-controlled multiplex PCR. For the original study's pipeline: Nucleated cell counts per sample were estimated from amplification of reference gene primers within the assay. To quantify the absolute abundance of each unique TCRbeta CDR3 rearrangement, sequence reads were collapsed and filtered. For each sample, productive Simpson clonality was calculated as the square root of Simpson's diversity index across productive rearrangements. What TCRdb holds here is the immuneACCESS table cut down to in-frame rearrangements. Part of the clones is not present; checked against another copy, under half of the missing clones reflect an unresolved V gene, and the others are unexplained. Clone size and V and J calls were adopted from that table, with D and trimming inferred from the DNA. Recorded for this sample are 500,000 to 600,000 clones; less than 90% of them occurred a single time. The ten biggest clones cover around 8% of the sample.

General study outcomes and caveats: The quantity of clinical and demographic metadata differed by source and by participant and was supplied without curation.

The germline V gene sets CDR1 to MNHEY and CDR2 to SVGAGI. Cut back by 6 bases and 5 bases, the V and J ends lie 19 bases apart. From its cysteine to its phenylalanine, the CDR3 spans 15 amino acids. The read is trimmed to its CDR3 DNA, 45 bases read in frame from base 1. One collaborating source in Seattle enrolled patients while the patients were actively infected and followed the patients over time throughout the course of disease. Whole blood was collected in K2EDTA tubes by collaborating institutions according to the institutions' own protocols. For TCRbeta analysis, collaborators shipped samples in one of three forms: frozen whole blood, isolated PBMCs, or DNA extracted from either of those sample types.

Recombination joined TRBV6-5 with TRBJ1-1; TRBD1 is a weak D gene call, 6 bases matching. The source material was peripheral blood. The receptor was isolated from a woman aged 50 to 60 with COVID-19, enrolled during active disease. CDR3 loop: CASSPYAGGVTEAFF. The DNA sequence follows: TGTGCCAGCAGCCCCTACGCGGGGGGCGTAACTGAAGCTTTCTTT.